This TCR beta chain was sequenced for a study of Ad26.COV2.S vaccination and SARS-CoV-2 variants. Whole-study context: Enrolled in COV1001, the donor was in the Ad26.COV2.S trial arm, which received the vaccine.

Repertoires were generated with immunoSEQ multiplex PCR, while TCRdb's copy carries only in-frame clones and drops some. Of about 440,000 clones in the sample, 90% were seen once. General study points: CD8+ and CD4+ T cells specific for spike reportedly responded with substantial breadth after vaccination.

Treatment noted: around 19 received Ad26.COV2.S at low or high dose, single or two shots; about 5 received placebo; per-sample allocation not given. Sampling happened 63 days after the first vaccine or placebo injection. CDR3 length: 17 amino acids. The germline V gene has CDR1 KGHDR and CDR2 SFDVKD. With 3 bases removed from V and 4 bases from J, the gap between germline ends came to 20 bases. This clone was picked up one time. The antigen remains unidentified. This specimen consisted of peripheral blood, obtained in a trial of Ad26.COV2.S vaccine versus placebo. The clonotype was recovered from a person aged 18-60 years who received the Ad26.COV2.S COVID-19 vaccine or a placebo. The rearrangement links TRBV24-1 to TRBJ1-2; possibly TRBD1 for D (5 bases). The CDR3 reads CATSDASDGGVSYGYTF. The CDR3 DNA sequence: TGTGCCACCAGTGATGCCTCGGATGGGGGGGTTAGCTATGGCTACACCTTC.